The clone carrying this TCR beta chain turned up a few times. Its target is unknown. Noted time point: newly diagnosed GD, antithyroid drugs for less than 3 months. Extracted PBMC RNA gave rise to the TCR library. Trimming pared 6 bases from V and 2 bases from J, leaving 16 bases between. The length of the CDR3 is 15 residues. Per germline, CDR1 SGHRS and CDR2 YFSETQ. This sample is drawn from a study of regulatory T cells in long-lasting Graves disease. General study results and limits: Persistent-disease Graves' patients showed less TCR diversity than new cases. Clonotypes that were public and shared totalled approximately 2,800 in persistent patients versus 966 in new patients.

CDR3 regions were amplified by Arm-PCR using iRepertoire HTBI primers to build TCR beta libraries. One entry per CDR3 protein, called by TCRdb with MiXCR from the multiplex PCR reads. The profile shows 400,000 to 500,000 distinct CDR3 sequences, just under 15% of them singletons. These data also formed part of another study, on T cells in Graves' hyperthyroidism and ophthalmopathy. As reported in that work: The blood repertoire included most of the expanded thyroid clonotypes above 0.001.

Sequencing used peripheral blood mononuclear cells (PBMCs), obtained at new diagnosis, from a patient treated with antithyroid drugs. The gene calls are TRBV5-1 and TRBJ2-3; D is unresolved. The sequence was collected from a woman younger than 45 with Graves disease. The CDR3, as DNA: TGCGCCAGCACTATTGGTGAGATAATCACAGATACGCAGTATTTT. Translated, it gives CASTIGEIITDTQYF.